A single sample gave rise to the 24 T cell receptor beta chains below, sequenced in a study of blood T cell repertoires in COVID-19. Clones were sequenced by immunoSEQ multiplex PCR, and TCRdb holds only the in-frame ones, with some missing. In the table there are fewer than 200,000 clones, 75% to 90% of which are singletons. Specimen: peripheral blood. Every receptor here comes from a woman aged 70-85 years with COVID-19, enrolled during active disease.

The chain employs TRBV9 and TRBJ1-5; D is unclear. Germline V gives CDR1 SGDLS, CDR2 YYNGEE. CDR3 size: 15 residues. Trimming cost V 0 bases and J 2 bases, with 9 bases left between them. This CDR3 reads CASSVDVGGNQPQHF. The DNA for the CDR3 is TGTGCCAGCAGCGTAGACGTCGGGGGCAATCAGCCCCAGCATTTT.

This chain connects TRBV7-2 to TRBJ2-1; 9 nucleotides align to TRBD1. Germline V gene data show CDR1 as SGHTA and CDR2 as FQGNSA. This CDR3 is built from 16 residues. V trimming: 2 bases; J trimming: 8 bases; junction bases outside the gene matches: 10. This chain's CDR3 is CASSLTDGTGRYEQFF. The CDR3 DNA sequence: TGTGCCAGCAGCTTAACCGACGGGACAGGGCGTTATGAGCAGTTCTTC.

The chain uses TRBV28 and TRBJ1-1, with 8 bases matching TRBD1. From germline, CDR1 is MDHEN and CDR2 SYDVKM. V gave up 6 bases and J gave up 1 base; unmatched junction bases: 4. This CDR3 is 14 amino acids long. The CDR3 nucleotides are TGTGCCAGCAGACGACAGGGGCCGAACACTGAAGCTTTCTTT. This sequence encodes CASRRQGPNTEAFF.

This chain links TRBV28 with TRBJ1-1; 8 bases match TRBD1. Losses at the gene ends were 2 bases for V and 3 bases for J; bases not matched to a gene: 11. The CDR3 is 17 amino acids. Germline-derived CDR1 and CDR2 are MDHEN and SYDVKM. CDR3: CASSLRQGAAIDTEAFF. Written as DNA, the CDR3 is TGTGCCAGCAGTTTAAGGCAGGGGGCTGCTATTGACACTGAAGCTTTCTTT. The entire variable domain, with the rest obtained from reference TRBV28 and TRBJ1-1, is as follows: DVKVTQSSRYLVKRTGEKVFLECVQDMDHENMFWYRQDPGLGLRLIYFSYDVKMKEKGDIPEGYSVSREKKERFSLILESASTNQTSMYLCASSLRQGAAIDTEAFFGQGTRLTVV.

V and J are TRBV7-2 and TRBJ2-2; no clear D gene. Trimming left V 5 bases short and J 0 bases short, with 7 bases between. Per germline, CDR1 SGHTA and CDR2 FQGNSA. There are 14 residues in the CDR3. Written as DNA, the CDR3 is TGTGCCAGCAGCGGGCGAACGAACACCGGGGAGCTGTTTTTT. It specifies CASSGRTNTGELFF. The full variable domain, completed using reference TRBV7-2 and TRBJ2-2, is GAGVSQSPSNKVTEKGKDVELRCDPISGHTALYWYRQSLGQGLEFLIYFQGNSAPDKSGLPSDRFSAERTGGSVSTLTIQRTQQEDSAVYLCASSGRTNTGELFFGEGSRLTVL.

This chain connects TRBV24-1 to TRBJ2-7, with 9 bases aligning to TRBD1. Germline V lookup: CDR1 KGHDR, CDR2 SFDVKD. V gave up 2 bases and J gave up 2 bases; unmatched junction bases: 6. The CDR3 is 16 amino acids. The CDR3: CATSDSATGGTYEQYF. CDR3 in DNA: TGTGCCACCAGTGATTCCGCGACAGGGGGGACCTACGAGCAGTACTTC.

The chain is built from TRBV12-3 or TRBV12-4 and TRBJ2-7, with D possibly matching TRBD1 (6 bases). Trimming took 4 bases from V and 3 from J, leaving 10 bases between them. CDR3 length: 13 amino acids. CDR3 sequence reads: CASSSGAGYEQYF. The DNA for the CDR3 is TGTGCCAGCAGTTCAGGGGCCGGCTACGAGCAGTACTTC.

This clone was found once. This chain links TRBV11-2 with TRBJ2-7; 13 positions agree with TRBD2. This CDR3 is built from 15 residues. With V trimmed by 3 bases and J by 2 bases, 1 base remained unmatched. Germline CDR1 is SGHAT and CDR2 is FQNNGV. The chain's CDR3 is CASSLGLAGPYEQYF. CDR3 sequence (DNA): TGTGCCAGCAGCTTGGGACTAGCGGGACCCTACGAGCAGTACTTC.

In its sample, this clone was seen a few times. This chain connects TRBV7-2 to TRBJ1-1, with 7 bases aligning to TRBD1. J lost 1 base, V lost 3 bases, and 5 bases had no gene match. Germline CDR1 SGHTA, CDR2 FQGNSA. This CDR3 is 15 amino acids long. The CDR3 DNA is TGTGCCAGCAGCTTTACAGGGGTGGAGAACACTGAAGCTTTCTTT. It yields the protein CASSFTGVENTEAFF. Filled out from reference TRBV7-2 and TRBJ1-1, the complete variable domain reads GAGVSQSPSNKVTEKGKDVELRCDPISGHTALYWYRQSLGQGLEFLIYFQGNSAPDKSGLPSDRFSAERTGGSVSTLTIQRTQQEDSAVYLCASSFTGVENTEAFFGQGTRLTVV.

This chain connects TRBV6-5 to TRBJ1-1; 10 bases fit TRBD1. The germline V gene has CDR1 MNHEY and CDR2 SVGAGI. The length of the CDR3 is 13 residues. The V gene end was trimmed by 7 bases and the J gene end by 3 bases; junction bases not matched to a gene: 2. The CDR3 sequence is CASTGQGYTEAFF. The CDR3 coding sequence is TGTGCCAGCACGGGACAGGGGTACACTGAAGCTTTCTTT.

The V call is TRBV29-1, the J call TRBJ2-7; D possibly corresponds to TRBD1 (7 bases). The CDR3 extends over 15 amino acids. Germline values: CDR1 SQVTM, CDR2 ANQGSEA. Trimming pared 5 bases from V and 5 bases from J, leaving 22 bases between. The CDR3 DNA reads TGCAGCGTTAAGACCCGGAGACAGGGAGGAGACGAGCAGTACTTC. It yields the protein CSVKTRRQGGDEQYF.

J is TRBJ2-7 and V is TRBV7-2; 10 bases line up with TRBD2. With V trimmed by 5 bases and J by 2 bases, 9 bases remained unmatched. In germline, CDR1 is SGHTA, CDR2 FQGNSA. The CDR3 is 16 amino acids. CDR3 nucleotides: TGTGCCAGCAGCCATCCTAGCGGGAGTACGCCCTACGAGCAGTACTTC. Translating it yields CASSHPSGSTPYEQYF.

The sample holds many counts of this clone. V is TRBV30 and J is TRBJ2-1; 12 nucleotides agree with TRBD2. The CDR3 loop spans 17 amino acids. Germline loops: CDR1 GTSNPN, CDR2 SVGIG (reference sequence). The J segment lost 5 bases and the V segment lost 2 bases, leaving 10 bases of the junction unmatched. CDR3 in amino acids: CAWSLRTSGITHNEQFF. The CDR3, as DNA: TGTGCCTGGAGTCTACGGACTAGCGGGATTACCCACAATGAGCAGTTCTTC.

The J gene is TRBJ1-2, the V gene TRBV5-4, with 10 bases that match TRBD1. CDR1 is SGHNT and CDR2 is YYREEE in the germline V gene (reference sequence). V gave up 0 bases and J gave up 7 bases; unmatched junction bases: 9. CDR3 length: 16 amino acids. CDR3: CASSLGFQGTGAGYTF. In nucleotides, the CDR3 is TGTGCCAGCAGCTTGGGGTTCCAAGGGACAGGGGCTGGCTACACCTTC.

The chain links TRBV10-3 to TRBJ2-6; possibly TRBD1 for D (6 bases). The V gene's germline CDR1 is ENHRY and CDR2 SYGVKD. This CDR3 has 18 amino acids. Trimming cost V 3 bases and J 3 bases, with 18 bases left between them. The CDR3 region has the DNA TGTGCCATCAGTGACCCATTAGACAGGTTGGGTGGGGCCAACGTCCTGACTTTC. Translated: CAISDPLDRLGGANVLTF.

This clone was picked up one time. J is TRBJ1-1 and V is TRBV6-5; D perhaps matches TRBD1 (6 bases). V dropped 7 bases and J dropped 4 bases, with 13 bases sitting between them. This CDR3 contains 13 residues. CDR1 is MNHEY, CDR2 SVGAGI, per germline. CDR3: CASNYGQSTEAFF. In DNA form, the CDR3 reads TGTGCCAGCAACTACGGACAGTCCACTGAAGCTTTCTTT.

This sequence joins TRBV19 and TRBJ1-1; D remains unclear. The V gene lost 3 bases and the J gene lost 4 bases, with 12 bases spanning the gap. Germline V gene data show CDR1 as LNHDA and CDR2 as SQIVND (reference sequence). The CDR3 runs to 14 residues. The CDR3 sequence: CASSIIGRPTEAFF. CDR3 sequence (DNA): TGTGCCAGTAGTATTATAGGGAGGCCCACTGAAGCTTTCTTT.

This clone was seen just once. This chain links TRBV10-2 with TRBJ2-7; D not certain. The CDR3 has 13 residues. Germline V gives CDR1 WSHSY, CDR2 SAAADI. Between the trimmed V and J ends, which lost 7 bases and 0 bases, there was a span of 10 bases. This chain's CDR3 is CASKFPDSYEQYF. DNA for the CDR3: TGCGCCAGCAAGTTTCCAGACTCCTACGAGCAGTACTTC.

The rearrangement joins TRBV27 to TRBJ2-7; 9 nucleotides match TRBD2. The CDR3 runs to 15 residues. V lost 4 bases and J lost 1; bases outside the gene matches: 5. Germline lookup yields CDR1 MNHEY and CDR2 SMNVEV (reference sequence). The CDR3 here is CASSYLAGQSYEQYF. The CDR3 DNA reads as TGTGCCAGCAGTTATCTAGCGGGACAATCCTACGAGCAGTACTTC.

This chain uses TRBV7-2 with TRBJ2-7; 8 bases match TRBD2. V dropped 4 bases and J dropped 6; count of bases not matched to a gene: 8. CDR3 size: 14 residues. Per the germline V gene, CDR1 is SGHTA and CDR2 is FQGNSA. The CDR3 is CASSSPGLGVEQYF. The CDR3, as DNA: TGTGCCAGCAGCTCTCCGGGACTAGGCGTCGAGCAGTACTTC.

The CDR3 coding sequence is TGTGCCAGCAGCGTAGGACGGGTCGATACGCAGTATTTT. This translates into CASSVGRVDTQYF. The chain links TRBV7-8 to TRBJ2-3; no definite D call. The germline CDR1 and CDR2 sequences are SGHVS and FQNEAQ. Trimming took off 5 bases at V and 6 bases at J, with 12 bases between the two ends. This CDR3 has 13 residues.

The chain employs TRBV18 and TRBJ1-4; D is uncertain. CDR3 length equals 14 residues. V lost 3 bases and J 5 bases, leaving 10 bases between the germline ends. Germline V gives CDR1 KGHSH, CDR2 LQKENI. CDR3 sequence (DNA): TGTGCCAGCTCACCGCGGGTCGGGAATGAAAAACTGTTTTTT. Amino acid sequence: CASSPRVGNEKLFF.

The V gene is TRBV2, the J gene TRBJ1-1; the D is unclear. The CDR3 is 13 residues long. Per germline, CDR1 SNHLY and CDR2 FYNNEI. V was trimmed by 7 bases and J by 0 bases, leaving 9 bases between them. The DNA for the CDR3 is TGTGCCAGCACAAGAGGCATGAACACTGAAGCTTTCTTT. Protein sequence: CASTRGMNTEAFF.

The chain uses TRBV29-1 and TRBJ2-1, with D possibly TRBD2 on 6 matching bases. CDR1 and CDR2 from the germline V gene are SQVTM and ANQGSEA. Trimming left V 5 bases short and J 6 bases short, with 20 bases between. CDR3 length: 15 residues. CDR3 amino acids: CSVNTRGGTSNEQFF. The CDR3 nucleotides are TGCAGCGTTAATACCCGGGGCGGGACGAGCAATGAGCAGTTCTTC.